The 28 T cell receptor beta chains in this list originate from one sample, sequenced in a study of CD8 T cells in ankylosing spondylitis. Study results and limitations: For ankylosing spondylitis blood, a TCR beta motif of seven to nine highly homologous variants appeared characteristic.

TCRdb called the 5' RACE reads again in MiXCR, with one record for every CDR3 protein. The sample contains some 840,000 distinct CDR3 sequences, roughly 12% of which appear only once. The antigens for these receptors are not known. The sample was blood, either unsorted or a sorted T cell fraction (not recorded which). Receptor source: a male donor with ankylosing spondylitis.

The chain has TRBV29-1 and TRBJ2-3; 7 bases agree with TRBD2. The V gene's germline CDR1 is SQVTM and CDR2 ANQGSEA. The CDR3 runs to 12 residues. The junction had 3 bases not matched to a gene; V was cut back by 8 bases and J by 1 base. The CDR3 DNA sequence: TGCAGCTGTACTAGCGGCACAGATACGCAGTATTTT. It translates to CSCTSGTDTQYF.

The chain recombines TRBV10-3 with TRBJ2-1, with 7 positions matching TRBD2. The V gene end was trimmed by 2 bases and the J gene end by 4 bases; junction bases not matched to a gene: 5. The CDR3 contains 15 residues. Germline values: CDR1 ENHRY, CDR2 SYGVKD. CDR3 loop: CAISESRRGYNEQFF. CDR3 nucleotide sequence: TGTGCCATCAGTGAGAGTCGGCGGGGGTACAATGAGCAGTTCTTC.

This clonotype has at least ten counts. The chain has TRBV10-3 and TRBJ2-1; 12 nucleotides align to TRBD1. The V segment lost 7 bases and the J segment 9 bases; nucleotides outside the gene matches: 7. Germline loops: CDR1 ENHRY, CDR2 SYGVKD. The CDR3 is made up of 14 amino acids. The CDR3 region is CAINPGQGAVEQFF. Written as DNA, the CDR3 is TGTGCCATCAATCCGGGACAGGGGGCCGTTGAGCAGTTCTTC.

This chain links TRBV12-3 or TRBV12-4 with TRBJ2-2; tentatively, D is TRBD2 (5 bases). V lost 2 bases and J 4 bases, leaving 14 bases between the germline ends. The CDR3 is 16 amino acids. CDR3 nucleotide sequence: TGTGCCAGCAGTTTATCCCGGGGTGTCGGCACCGGGGAGCTGTTTTTT. This gives the protein CASSLSRGVGTGELFF.

As concerns this clonotype: The junction shows a germline mismatch at one end, possibly a read error. The J gene is TRBJ2-4, the V gene TRBV20-1; tentatively, D is TRBD2 (7 bases). The V gene's germline CDR1 is DFQATT and CDR2 SNEGSKA (reference sequence). The CDR3 spans 16 residues. CDR3: CGARTWGGAIKNIQYF. The CDR3 DNA is TGCGGTGCCAGAACCTGGGGGGGGGCCATCAAAAACATTCAGTACTTC.

In its sample, this clonotype was seen a few times. This chain connects TRBV18 to TRBJ2-7, with 8 bases matching TRBD2. V dropped 3 bases and J dropped 7; count of bases not matched to a gene: 5. The CDR3 has 13 residues. The germline gives CDR1 KGHSH, CDR2 LQKENI. The CDR3 nucleotides read TGTGCCAGCTCACCCCCCTCGGGGGGGGAGCAGTACTTC. Translating gives CASSPPSGGEQYF. Full variable domain (outside the CDR3, taken from reference TRBV18 and TRBJ2-7): NAGVMQNPRHLVRRRGQEARLRCSPMKGHSHVYWYRQLPEEGLKFMVYLQKENIIDESGMPKERFSAEFPKEGPSILRIQQVVRGDSAAYFCASSPPSGGEQYFGPGTRLTVT.

This clonotype occurred a few times. This rearrangement joins TRBV7-3 to TRBJ2-1, with D maybe TRBD1 (5 bases). Germline V gives CDR1 SGHTA, CDR2 FQGTGA. There are 14 residues in the CDR3. Between the trimmed V and J ends, which lost 2 bases and 8 bases, there was a span of 13 bases. Here the CDR3 DNA reads TGTGCCAGCAGCTTATCGGCAGGGCCCCATGAGCAGTTCTTC. Amino acids: CASSLSAGPHEQFF.

As DNA, the CDR3 is TGTGCCAGCAGCACCGAGGGTAGAGGCTACACCTTC. This gives the protein CASSTEGRGYTF. The gene calls are TRBV7-9 and TRBJ1-2; D is undetermined. CDR3 length equals 12 residues. In germline, CDR1 is SEHNR, CDR2 FQNEAQ (reference sequence). Trimming cost V 5 bases and J 8 bases, with 12 bases left between them.

The DNA of the CDR3 is TGTGCCAGCAGCTTAGCCGTCCGTAATCAGCCCCAGCATTTT. Translating gives CASSLAVRNQPQHF. The V and J genes are TRBV11-2 and TRBJ1-5, with D unclear. CDR1 is SGHAT and CDR2 is FQNNGV in the germline V gene. Deletions cut 1 base from V and 4 bases from J, with 8 bases between. The length of the CDR3 is 14 residues.

The sample holds many counts of this clonotype. CDR3 DNA sequence: TGTGCCAGCAGCCCCCGGGGTAGCGGTTACAATGAGCAGTTCTTC. Translated: CASSPRGSGYNEQFF. V usage is TRBV7-2 and J usage is TRBJ2-1, with a tentative D call TRBD2 (6 bases). CDR3 size: 15 residues. The ends were cut back, 5 bases at V and 4 bases at J, with 15 bases in the middle. Germline loops: CDR1 SGHTA, CDR2 FQGNSA.

This clonotype was detected a few times. This rearrangement joins TRBV28 to TRBJ2-7; no definite D call. The V end lost 2 bases, the J end lost 7 bases, and 18 bases lay between the germline ends. CDR3 size: 15 residues. The V gene's germline CDR1 is MDHEN and CDR2 SYDVKM. CDR3 nucleotide sequence: TGTGCCAGCAGTTTACCAGACCTTGGCAGTCGGGAGCAGTACTTC. Its protein product is CASSLPDLGSREQYF.

Ten or more counts support this clonotype. The chain uses TRBV20-1 and TRBJ2-3, with 8 positions matching TRBD2. The CDR3 sequence is 14 residues long. Per germline, CDR1 DFQATT and CDR2 SNEGSKA (reference sequence). J was trimmed by 6 bases and V by 6 bases; bases with no gene match: 11. The CDR3 DNA follows: TGCAGTGCGACCGGGACTAGGCGTTTCGATACGCAGTATTTT. Protein: CSATGTRRFDTQYF.

The gene calls are TRBV11-2 and TRBJ2-2, with D perhaps assigned TRBD1 or TRBD2 (5 bases each). The CDR3 spans 19 residues. Per the germline V gene, CDR1 is SGHAT and CDR2 is FQNNGV. Trimming left V 1 base short and J 4 bases short, with 22 bases between. This CDR3 is CASSLVYGDPFAGTGELFF. CDR3 DNA sequence: TGTGCCAGCAGCTTAGTATATGGGGACCCTTTCGCAGGCACCGGGGAGCTGTTTTTT.

This clonotype was picked up many times. The chain is built from TRBV5-1 and TRBJ1-1, with TRBD1 as a possible D gene (5 bases). The germline V gene has CDR1 SGHRS and CDR2 YFSETQ. This CDR3 has 15 residues. Trimming left V 0 bases short and J 1 base short, with 10 bases between. The CDR3 bases are TGCGCCAGCAGCTTGGGGGGCACAGGGAACACTGAAGCTTTCTTT. Translating it yields CASSLGGTGNTEAFF.

This clonotype was seen ten or more times. The chain joins TRBV20-1 to TRBJ1-1; D remains unclear. CDR1 is DFQATT and CDR2 is SNEGSKA in the germline V gene (reference sequence). This CDR3 has 14 residues. The V gene lost 3 bases and the J gene lost 2 bases, with 13 bases spanning the gap. CDR3 sequence: CSASFQLANTEAFF. The CDR3 DNA sequence: TGCAGTGCTAGTTTCCAGTTGGCCAACACTGAAGCTTTCTTT.

This clonotype was picked up a small number of times. This chain links TRBV6-1 with TRBJ1-1; no firm D call. CDR3 size: 13 residues. Germline assignment: CDR1 MNHNS and CDR2 SASEGT. Trimming removed 8 bases at V and 0 bases at J, with 10 bases between. The CDR3: CASAQLMNTEAFF. CDR3 bases: TGTGCCAGCGCACAGCTGATGAACACTGAAGCTTTCTTT.

V is TRBV9 and J is TRBJ2-3; 9 positions agree with TRBD2. Germline V gene sequence: CDR1 SGDLS, CDR2 YYNGEE. The V and J ends lost 0 bases and 6 bases, in that order; junction bases with no gene match: 5. The CDR3 sequence is 15 residues long. CDR3 sequence reads: CASSVVAGGRDTQYF. The CDR3 nucleotides read TGTGCCAGCAGCGTAGTGGCGGGGGGGCGGGATACGCAGTATTTT.

V usage is TRBV12-3 or TRBV12-4 and J usage is TRBJ1-5; D is unclear. The CDR3 has 17 amino acids. V gave up 1 base and J gave up 0 bases, with 13 bases separating them. CDR3 region: CASSLGPNRYSNQPQHF. CDR3 nucleotide sequence: TGTGCCAGCAGTTTAGGACCCAACCGCTATAGCAATCAGCCCCAGCATTTT.

Details on this clonotype: This may stem from a read error, because a much larger clone lies one nucleotide away. The gene calls are TRBV20-1 and TRBJ1-1; D possibly corresponds to TRBD1 (6 bases). Germline values: CDR1 DFQATT, CDR2 SNEGSKA (reference sequence). This CDR3 spans 15 amino acids. This CDR3 is CCARALTGSESEAFF. The DNA of the CDR3 is TGCTGTGCTAGAGCTCTGACAGGCAGTGAGTCTGAAGCTTTCTTT.

This clonotype was counted a few times. The gene calls are TRBV28 and TRBJ2-7; D ambiguous. The CDR3 extends over 13 amino acids. With 4 bases removed from V and 2 bases from J, the gap between germline ends came to 9 bases. Germline V gene data show CDR1 as MDHEN and CDR2 as SYDVKM. In nucleotides, the CDR3 is TGTGCCAGCAGTTCCCGGGCCCCCTACGAGCAGTACTTC. The encoded protein is CASSSRAPYEQYF.

This rearrangement joins TRBV3-1 to TRBJ1-4; possible D gene TRBD1, 6 bases. Germline CDR1 reads LGHDT; CDR2 reads YNNKEL (reference sequence). This CDR3 region has 14 residues. V was trimmed by 2 bases and J by 8 bases, leaving 12 bases between them. The CDR3: CASSQSAGVEKLFF. CDR3 nucleotides: TGTGCCAGCAGCCAATCTGCAGGGGTCGAAAAACTGTTTTTT.

In this sample, this clonotype turned up a few times. The J gene is TRBJ2-5, the V gene TRBV7-2; D is perhaps TRBD2 (5 bases). This CDR3 has 12 residues. Germline CDR1 is SGHTA and CDR2 is FQGNSA. V was clipped by 1 base and J by 6 bases, with 6 bases between them. The CDR3: CASSLGRKTQYF. The CDR3 DNA reads as TGTGCCAGCAGCTTAGGGAGGAAGACCCAGTACTTC. Together with reference TRBV7-2 and TRBJ2-5, the CDR3 gives the full variable domain: GAGVSQSPSNKVTEKGKDVELRCDPISGHTALYWYRQSLGQGLEFLIYFQGNSAPDKSGLPSDRFSAERTGGSVSTLTIQRTQQEDSAVYLCASSLGRKTQYFGPGTRLLVL.

This clonotype was observed at least ten times. The chain uses TRBV7-9 and TRBJ2-1; no clear D gene. This CDR3 is built from 15 residues. Germline-derived CDR1 and CDR2 are SEHNR and FQNEAQ (reference sequence). The V and J ends lost 1 base and 4 bases respectively, with 11 bases between them. The CDR3 region is CASSLGAAGYNEQFF. In nucleotides, the CDR3 is TGTGCCAGCAGCTTAGGGGCAGCCGGTTACAATGAGCAGTTCTTC. The full variable domain, its missing parts supplied by reference TRBV7-9 and TRBJ2-1, is DTGVSQNPRHKITKRGQNVTFRCDPISEHNRLYWYRQTLGQGPEFLTYFQNEAQLEKSRLLSDRFSAERPKGSFSTLEIQRTEQGDSAMYLCASSLGAAGYNEQFFGPGTRLTVL.

The chain combines TRBV20-1 with TRBJ2-1; TRBD2 matches at 8 bases. The CDR3 spans 19 residues. Germline loops: CDR1 DFQATT, CDR2 SNEGSKA (reference sequence). V lost 3 bases, J lost 0 bases, and 16 bases stayed unmatched. CDR3 protein: CSARPVSGGPSSSYNEQFF. In nucleotides, the CDR3 is TGCAGTGCTAGGCCTGTATCGGGAGGGCCCTCTAGCTCCTACAATGAGCAGTTCTTC.

This clonotype has a handful of counts. The CDR3 region is CSSLWGADTQYF. Written as DNA, the CDR3 is TGCAGTTCCCTTTGGGGAGCAGATACGCAGTATTTT. The chain employs TRBV20-1 and TRBJ2-3, with D possibly matching TRBD2 (5 bases). This CDR3 has 12 amino acids. Looked up from germline, CDR1 is DFQATT and CDR2 is SNEGSKA (reference sequence). V lost 8 bases, J lost 4 bases, and 13 bases lay in between.

This clonotype was observed a few times. This chain joins TRBV6-1 and TRBJ2-7, with 12 nucleotides matching TRBD2. J gave up 6 bases and V 6 bases, and 9 bases lay outside the gene matches. This CDR3 has 15 residues. Germline V lookup: CDR1 MNHNS, CDR2 SASEGT. CDR3 nucleotides: TGTGCCAGCAGCAACCTAGCGGGAGGGCGGCGCGAGCAGTACTTC. Protein product: CASSNLAGGRREQYF.

Regarding this clonotype: Lacking the conserved final phenylalanine or tryptophan, this CDR3 likely reflects a read error. V and J are TRBV7-2 and TRBJ2-7; D is unresolved. V was trimmed by 4 bases and J by 2 bases, leaving 15 bases between them. Per the germline V gene, CDR1 is SGHTA and CDR2 is FQGNSA. The CDR3 has 15 amino acids. CDR3 nucleotides: TGTGCCAGCAGCTATTCCCCGGAAACTACCTACGAGCAGTACCTC. Protein product: CASSYSPETTYEQYL.

This clonotype was counted only a few times. The junction departs from the called germline gene at one end, perhaps through a read error. The chain has TRBV7-7 and TRBJ2-5; D remains ambiguous. CDR1 and CDR2 from the germline V gene are SSHAT and FNYEAQ (reference sequence). This CDR3 is built from 13 residues. The CDR3 is CASSLSRTETQYF. The CDR3 coding sequence is TGTGCTAGCAGCTTATCCAGGACGGAGACCCAGTACTTC.